This T cell receptor beta chain was sequenced during a study of blood T cell repertoires in COVID-19. Study-wide context: COVID-19 samples collected from the United States, Italy and Spain covered acute and convalescent phases. T cells, B-cell-depleted T cells, or PBMCs provided the cDNA or gDNA that served as material.

The V and J ends lost 3 bases and 4 bases, in that order; junction bases with no gene match: 3. The V gene's germline CDR1 is SGHNT and CDR2 YYREEE (reference sequence). The CDR3 runs 14 residues. In the authors' methods: By means of reference gene primer amplification, nucleated cell counts were estimated. The assay was immunoSEQ multiplex PCR, and TCRdb's table has in-frame clones only and misses some. The V and J calls and clone size come from that table; D and trimming were worked out from the DNA. The table records around 150,000 clones, just over 85% of them present only once. The sequencing input was peripheral blood. This sequence originates from a man aged 70 or older with acute or convalescent COVID-19. V and J are TRBV5-4 and TRBJ2-7, with 11 bases matching TRBD2. Written as DNA, the CDR3 is TGTGCCAGCAGCTCCGGACTAGCGGGTTACGAGCAGTACTTC. Its protein is CASSSGLAGYEQYF.